This T cell receptor (beta chain) was captured in a study of blood T cell repertoires in COVID-19. The protocol was immunoSEQ multiplex PCR, while the TCRdb copy is restricted to in-frame clones and leaves out a portion. The profile shows around 150,000 clones, 84% of them singletons. V dropped 6 bases and J dropped 3 bases, with 17 bases sitting between them. Germline V gene lookup returns CDR1 SQVTM and CDR2 ANQGSEA. The CDR3 is made up of 14 amino acids. The chain is built from TRBV29-1 and TRBJ1-1; tentative D call: TRBD1 (6 bases). Material: peripheral blood. This clonotype was sampled from a man in his 70s with acute or convalescent COVID-19. DNA of the CDR3: TGCAGCGTGACGACAGGCGGACAATACACTGAAGCTTTCTTT. Amino acids: CSVTTGGQYTEAFF.